Below are 25 T cell receptor beta chains sequenced from a single sample in a study of CD8 T cells in ankylosing spondylitis. Study findings and constraints: It appeared that ankylosing spondylitis blood was characterized by a TCR beta motif of under ten highly homologous variants.

One entry per CDR3 protein results from TCRdb running MiXCR on the 5' RACE reads. This sample has approximately 400,000 distinct CDR3 sequences; 15% to 20% occur once, and the top ten carry 0.85% to 1.3%. What these receptors recognize is not known. Sequenced material: blood, either unsorted or a sorted T cell fraction (not recorded which). These receptors were taken from a male donor with ankylosing spondylitis.

This clonotype has just a few counts. The chain combines TRBV20-1 with TRBJ2-5, with D possibly matching TRBD2 (5 bases). In germline, CDR1 is DFQATT, CDR2 SNEGSKA (reference sequence). The V and J ends lost 5 bases and 2 bases respectively, with 18 bases between them. This CDR3 is built from 15 residues. CDR3 amino acids: CSAHSGRNEQETQYF. The CDR3, as DNA: TGCAGTGCTCATTCGGGGAGAAACGAGCAAGAGACCCAGTACTTC.

This rearrangement joins TRBV18 to TRBJ1-4; 8 nucleotides agree with TRBD1. This CDR3 has 18 amino acids. Germline V gene sequence: CDR1 KGHSH, CDR2 LQKENI. V lost 3 bases to trimming and J lost 3 bases; unmatched junction nucleotides: 12. CDR3 sequence (DNA): TGTGCCAGCTCACCGCTCCGGACAGGGTCTGGTTCTAATGAAAAACTGTTTTTT. Protein product: CASSPLRTGSGSNEKLFF.

This clonotype was counted between two and nine times. This rearrangement joins TRBV7-6 to TRBJ1-6; a weak D match, TRBD1 (5 bases). CDR3 length: 16 amino acids. The V and J ends lost 2 bases and 10 bases respectively, with 18 bases between them. The germline CDR1 and CDR2 sequences are SGHVS and FNYEAQ. The CDR3 coding sequence is TGTGCCAGCAGCTTAAGGGGAAGGGGCCTCGCCTCACCCCTCCACTTT. It yields the protein CASSLRGRGLASPLHF.

This clonotype was counted only a few times. This sequence joins TRBV20-1 and TRBJ2-5, with 7 bases fitting TRBD2. The length of the CDR3 is 15 residues. V was clipped by 3 bases and J by 2 bases; unmatched bases: 9. The germline CDR1 and CDR2 sequences are DFQATT and SNEGSKA (reference sequence). The DNA for the CDR3 is TGCAGTGCTAGTCGGGTGGGAGGGAAGCAAGAGACCCAGTACTTC. This gives the protein CSASRVGGKQETQYF.

This sequence joins TRBV21-1 and TRBJ1-6. TRBV21-1 is a documented pseudogene. The CDR3 contains 14 residues. The CDR3 is CASSKWEPNSPLHF. As DNA, the CDR3 is TGTGCCAGCAGCAAATGGGAGCCTAATTCACCCCTCCACTTT.

This clonotype was seen only a few times. V gene TRBV28 combines with J gene TRBJ2-3, with TRBD2 matching over 9 bases. V was clipped by 6 bases and J by 5 bases; unmatched bases: 9. Germline V CDR1 and CDR2: MDHEN, SYDVKM. The CDR3 is 15 amino acids. This CDR3 reads CASSTRGRARDTQYF. CDR3 coding DNA: TGTGCCAGCAGCACCCGCGGGAGGGCGAGAGATACGCAGTATTTT.

This chain joins TRBV19 and TRBJ2-2; possible D gene TRBD1, 5 bases. The germline gives CDR1 LNHDA, CDR2 SQIVND (reference sequence). This CDR3 spans 15 amino acids. Trimming shortened V by 4 bases and J by 2 bases, and 11 bases separated the two germline ends. CDR3 region: CASSTRQKNTGELFF. The CDR3 region has the DNA TGTGCCAGTAGTACCAGACAGAAAAACACCGGGGAGCTGTTTTTT.

This clonotype was recorded a few times. The gene calls are TRBV3-1 and TRBJ1-4; D remains ambiguous. Germline CDR1 LGHDT, CDR2 YNNKEL (reference sequence). Deletions cut 1 base from V and 7 bases from J, with 4 bases between. There are 12 residues in the CDR3. The CDR3 region is CASSQVSEKLFF. CDR3 DNA sequence: TGTGCCAGCAGCCAAGTCTCTGAAAAACTGTTTTTT.

This rearrangement joins TRBV3-1 to TRBJ1-6; D gene ambiguous. V lost 0 bases to trimming and J lost 8 bases, with 8 bases between them. There are 14 residues in the CDR3. Germline CDR1 reads LGHDT; CDR2 reads YNNKEL (reference sequence). The CDR3 region has the DNA TGTGCCAGCAGCCAAGATTGGAGGCATTCACCCCTCCACTTT. Amino acid sequence: CASSQDWRHSPLHF.

This clonotype was observed a few times. This chain joins TRBV7-2 and TRBJ1-3, with TRBD1 matching over 10 bases. The CDR3 has 16 residues. CDR1 is SGHTA and CDR2 is FQGNSA in the germline V gene. V was pared by 5 bases and J by 0 bases, with 4 bases of the junction left unmatched. CDR3 loop: CASSRGQGVSGNTIYF. The CDR3 region has the DNA TGTGCCAGCAGCAGAGGACAGGGGGTCTCTGGAAACACCATATATTTT.

J is TRBJ2-2 and V is TRBV24-1; 9 nucleotides align to TRBD2. This CDR3 has 15 residues. Per germline, CDR1 KGHDR and CDR2 SFDVKD. With V trimmed by 6 bases and J by 7 bases, 8 bases remained unmatched. The CDR3 spells CATSRREGLSGELFF. CDR3 nucleotide sequence: TGTGCCACCAGTAGGCGGGAGGGCCTAAGCGGGGAGCTGTTTTTT.

This clonotype appeared a few times. One base away lies a much larger clone, so this may be a sequencing read error. The V call is TRBV12-3 or TRBV12-4, the J call TRBJ2-1; maybe TRBD2 (6 bases). The CDR3 extends over 14 amino acids. Trimming removed 5 bases from V and 2 bases from J, with 10 bases in between. CDR3 in amino acids: CASSKDYPYNEQFF. The CDR3 bases are TGTGCCAGCAGTAAGGACTACCCCTACAATGAGCAGTTCTTC.

The sample holds a few counts of this clonotype. V gene TRBV4-2 combines with J gene TRBJ2-2, with D perhaps TRBD2 (6 bases). The CDR3 is made up of 17 amino acids. V was clipped by 2 bases and J by 0 bases, with 13 bases between them. Germline V lookup: CDR1 LGHNA, CDR2 YNFKEQ. For the CDR3, the DNA is TGTGCCAGCAGCCAACGAACGGGACTTACGAACACCGGGGAGCTGTTTTTT. Its protein product is CASSQRTGLTNTGELFF.

V is TRBV6-1 and J is TRBJ2-5; 9 bases are shared with TRBD1. Germline V gene sequence: CDR1 MNHNS, CDR2 SASEGT. Trimming took 7 bases from V and 9 from J; bases not matched to a gene: 12. The length of the CDR3 is 14 residues. The CDR3 region is CASTSTRTGVAQYF. DNA for the CDR3: TGTGCCAGCACCTCTACAAGGACAGGGGTTGCCCAGTACTTC.

This clonotype came up a few times. The V and J genes are TRBV3-1 and TRBJ1-6; 8 positions agree with TRBD1. Trimming cost V 4 bases and J 4 bases; bases outside gene matches: 0. This CDR3 is 14 amino acids long. The germline V gene has CDR1 LGHDT and CDR2 YNNKEL (reference sequence). The CDR3 DNA reads TGTGCCAGCAGCCGACAGGGGTATAATTCACCCCTCCACTTT. Encoded protein: CASSRQGYNSPLHF.

This clonotype was seen only a few times. This chain joins TRBV15 and TRBJ1-1; D possibly corresponds to TRBD1 (5 bases). The germline gives CDR1 LNHNV, CDR2 YYDKDF (reference sequence). V gave up 1 base and J gave up 5 bases, with 17 bases separating them. The CDR3 totals 16 residues. CDR3 sequence: CATSRVGSRVGTEAFF. CDR3 DNA: TGTGCCACCAGCAGAGTGGGAAGCAGGGTGGGGACTGAAGCTTTCTTT.

This clonotype turned up a few times. The rearrangement joins TRBV18 to TRBJ2-1; D is perhaps TRBD1 (6 bases). CDR1 is KGHSH and CDR2 is LQKENI in the germline V gene. CDR3 length: 15 residues. Trimming pared 1 base from V and 6 bases from J, leaving 13 bases between. The CDR3 region is CASSPQTGFRNEQFF. The DNA of the CDR3 is TGTGCCAGCTCACCACAGACAGGTTTCCGCAATGAGCAGTTCTTC.

This clonotype occurred many times. The V and J genes are TRBV19 and TRBJ1-5; possibly TRBD1 for D (5 bases). The ends were cut back, 1 base at V and 6 bases at J, with 13 bases in the middle. The CDR3 spans 15 residues. CDR1 is LNHDA and CDR2 is SQIVND in the germline V gene (reference sequence). CDR3 DNA sequence: TGTGCCAGTAGTATAGCAACGCAGGGAGCTCAGCCCCAGCATTTT. The encoded protein is CASSIATQGAQPQHF.

This clonotype was seen a few times. The chain combines TRBV12-3 or TRBV12-4 with TRBJ2-2; D might be TRBD2 (6 bases). The CDR3 loop spans 15 amino acids. V was cut by 4 bases and J by 4 bases, with 13 bases left in between. Written as DNA, the CDR3 is TGTGCCAGCAGTTGGGCGGGGTTCGGCACCGGGGAGCTGTTTTTT. This sequence encodes CASSWAGFGTGELFF.

This chain joins TRBV12-3 or TRBV12-4 and TRBJ1-1; 8 positions agree with TRBD1. Trimming removed 6 bases from V and 6 bases from J; junction bases left unmatched: 9. The CDR3 spans 14 residues. CDR3: CASSRGQAGAEAFF. The CDR3 DNA reads TGTGCCAGCAGCCGGGGACAGGCGGGCGCTGAAGCTTTCTTT.

This sequence joins TRBV20-1 and TRBJ2-1; D uncertain. V was pared by 7 bases and J by 8 bases, with 15 bases between. Germline CDR1 reads DFQATT; CDR2 reads SNEGSKA (reference sequence). The CDR3 runs to 12 residues. The CDR3 reads CSGPDGSDEQFF. The CDR3 bases are TGCAGTGGACCGGACGGGTCGGATGAGCAGTTCTTC.

This clonotype was counted once. Relative to the germline gene, one junction end is altered; a read error may explain this. In DNA form, the CDR3 reads TGCAGCGACGGAAGACAGGGAATGACTGAAGCTCTCTTT. It codes for CSDGRQGMTEALF. The genes are TRBV29-1 and TRBJ1-1; 7 nucleotides align to TRBD1. This CDR3 spans 13 amino acids. The germline CDR1 and CDR2 sequences are SQVTM and ANQGSEA.

This clonotype was counted many times. V usage is TRBV20-1 and J usage is TRBJ1-6, with 7 bases aligning to TRBD1. The CDR3 contains 16 residues. J was trimmed by 5 bases and V by 5 bases; bases with no gene match: 12. CDR1 DFQATT and CDR2 SNEGSKA come from the germline V gene (reference sequence). The CDR3, as DNA: TGCAGTGCTGGGGGGGGCAGGGGGTTGGATAATTCACCCCTCCACTTT. Protein product: CSAGGGRGLDNSPLHF.

This clonotype came up a few times. The V call is TRBV5-1, the J call TRBJ2-5; 7 nucleotides line up with TRBD1. CDR3 length: 13 amino acids. After removal of 4 bases from V and 7 bases from J, the junction contained 7 bases not matched to a gene. The germline V gene encodes CDR1 SGHRS and CDR2 YFSETQ. The CDR3 protein is CASSLDRVGTQYF. The CDR3 region has the DNA TGCGCCAGCAGCCTTGACAGGGTCGGGACCCAGTACTTC.

The table lists this clonotype with many counts. The V and J genes are TRBV5-1 and TRBJ2-3, with D possibly matching TRBD1 (5 bases). From germline, CDR1 is SGHRS and CDR2 YFSETQ. CDR3 size: 15 residues. V dropped 4 bases and J dropped 2 bases, with 14 bases sitting between them. The CDR3 nucleotides read TGCGCCAGCAGCGCGGAACCAGGGCCCACAGATACGCAGTATTTT. This translates into CASSAEPGPTDTQYF.